The 7 T cell receptor beta chains below were found in one sample sequenced in a study of cytomegalovirus exposure and HLA in healthy donors. With 60 Vbeta and 13 Jbeta primers, the PCR was carried out. The protocol was immunoSEQ multiplex PCR, while the TCRdb copy is restricted to in-frame clones and leaves out a portion. The sample carries approximately 180,000 clones, roughly 80% recorded once. The sequenced sample consisted of PBMCs. These receptors were taken from a woman under 30 in good health and CMV-seronegative.

This chain connects TRBV5-5 to TRBJ1-5; possible D gene TRBD1, 5 bases. The CDR3 spans 16 residues. Germline values: CDR1 SGHKS, CDR2 YYEKEE (reference sequence). Trimming pared 4 bases from V and 0 bases from J, leaving 14 bases between. CDR3: CASSLTWGYSNQPQHF. CDR3 bases: TGTGCCAGCAGCCTCACGTGGGGCTATAGCAATCAGCCCCAGCATTTT.

V and J are TRBV2 and TRBJ2-7; 9 bases line up with TRBD2. CDR1 and CDR2 (germline): SNHLY, FYNNEI. The CDR3 consists of 18 residues. Germline trimming cut 3 bases from V and 3 bases from J; bases unmatched to any gene: 15. CDR3 coding DNA: TGTGCCAGCAGTGACCTACACCACGGGACTAGCAGTTTCTACGAGCAGTACGTC. Translation: CASSDLHHGTSSFYEQYV.

V and J are TRBV2 and TRBJ2-5; 10 nucleotides agree with TRBD2. The CDR3 has 18 amino acids. The germline V gene encodes CDR1 SNHLY and CDR2 FYNNEI. V gave up 2 bases and J gave up 2 bases; unmatched junction bases: 11. For the CDR3, the DNA is TGTGCCAGCAGTGAACCATTCAGCGGGAGGGAGGGGCAAGAGACCCAGTACTTC. Encoded protein: CASSEPFSGREGQETQYF.

In this sample, this clone turned up a few times. The chain employs TRBV4-3 and TRBJ2-2; D is possibly TRBD1 (5 bases). CDR1 LGHNA and CDR2 YSLEER come from the germline V gene. CDR3 length equals 15 residues. Trimming removed 4 bases from V and 1 base from J, with 10 bases in between. CDR3 in DNA: TGCGCCAGCAGCCGTCTAACAGGGAACACCGGGGAGCTGTTTTTT. Amino acid sequence: CASSRLTGNTGELFF.

The chain employs TRBV28 and TRBJ1-2; 10 nucleotides agree with TRBD1. There are 16 residues in the CDR3. CDR1 is MDHEN and CDR2 is SYDVKM in the germline V gene. With 1 base clipped from V and 5 bases from J, the junction kept 7 bases outside the gene matches. CDR3 in DNA: TGTGCCAGCAGTTTATACCCGGGACAGGGGAAATATGGCTACACCTTC. It is translated as CASSLYPGQGKYGYTF.

The rearrangement joins TRBV7-9 to TRBJ2-1; TRBD1 is a possible D gene (5 bases). V was cut by 5 bases and J by 8 bases, with 22 bases left in between. Germline CDR1 SEHNR, CDR2 FQNEAQ (reference sequence). This CDR3 region has 16 residues. The CDR3: CASSLISGQGGDEQFF. In DNA, the CDR3 is TGTGCCAGCAGCCTCATCTCCGGGCAGGGTGGTGATGAGCAGTTCTTC.

This clone was recorded only once. The J gene is TRBJ2-1, the V gene TRBV4-3; 7 bases agree with TRBD2. Per the germline V gene, CDR1 is LGHNA and CDR2 is YSLEER. There are 13 residues in the CDR3. V lost 1 base and J lost 8; bases outside the gene matches: 2. The CDR3 loop is CASSQVGGDEQFF. DNA of the CDR3: TGCGCCAGCAGCCAAGTGGGGGGGGATGAGCAGTTCTTC.